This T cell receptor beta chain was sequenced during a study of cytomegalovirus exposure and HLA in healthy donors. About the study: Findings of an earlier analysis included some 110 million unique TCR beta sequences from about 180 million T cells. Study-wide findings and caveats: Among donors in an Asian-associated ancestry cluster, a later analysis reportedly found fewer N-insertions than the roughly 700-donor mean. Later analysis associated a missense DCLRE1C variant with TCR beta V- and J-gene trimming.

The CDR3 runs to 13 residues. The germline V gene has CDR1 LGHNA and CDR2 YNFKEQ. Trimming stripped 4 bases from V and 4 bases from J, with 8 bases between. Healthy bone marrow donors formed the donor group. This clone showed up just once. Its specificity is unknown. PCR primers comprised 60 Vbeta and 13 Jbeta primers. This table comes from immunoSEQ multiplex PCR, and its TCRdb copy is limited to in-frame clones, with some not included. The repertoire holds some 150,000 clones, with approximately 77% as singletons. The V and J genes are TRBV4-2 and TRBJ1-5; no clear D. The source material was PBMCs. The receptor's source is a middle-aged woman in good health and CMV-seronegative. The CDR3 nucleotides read TGTGCCAGCAGCCGGGCCGAGAATCAGCCCCAGCATTTT. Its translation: CASSRAENQPQHF.